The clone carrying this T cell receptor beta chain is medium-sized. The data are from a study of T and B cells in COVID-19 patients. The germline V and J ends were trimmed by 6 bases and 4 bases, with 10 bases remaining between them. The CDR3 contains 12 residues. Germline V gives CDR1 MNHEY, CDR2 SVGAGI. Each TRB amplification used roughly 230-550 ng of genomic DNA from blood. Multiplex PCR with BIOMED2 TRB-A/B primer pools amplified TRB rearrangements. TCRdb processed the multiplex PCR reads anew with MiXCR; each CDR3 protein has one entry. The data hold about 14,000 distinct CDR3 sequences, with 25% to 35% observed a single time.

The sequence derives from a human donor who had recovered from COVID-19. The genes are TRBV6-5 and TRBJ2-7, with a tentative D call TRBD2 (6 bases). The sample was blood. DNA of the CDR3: TGTGCCAGCAGCCGAGCGGGTTACGAGCAGTACTTC. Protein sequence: CASSRAGYEQYF.